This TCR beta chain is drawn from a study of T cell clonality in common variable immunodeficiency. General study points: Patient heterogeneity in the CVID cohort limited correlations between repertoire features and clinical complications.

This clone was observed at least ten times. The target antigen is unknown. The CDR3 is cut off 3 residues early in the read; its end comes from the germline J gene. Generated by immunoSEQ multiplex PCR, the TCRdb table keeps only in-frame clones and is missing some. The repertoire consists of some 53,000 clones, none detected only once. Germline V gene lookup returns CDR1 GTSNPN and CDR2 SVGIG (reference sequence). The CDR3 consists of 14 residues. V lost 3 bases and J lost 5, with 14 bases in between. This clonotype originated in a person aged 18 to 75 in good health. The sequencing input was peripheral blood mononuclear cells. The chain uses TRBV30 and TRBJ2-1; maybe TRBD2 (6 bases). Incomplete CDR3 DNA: TGTGCCTGGAGATACCTAGCGCGCAACAATGAG. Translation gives CAWRYLARNNE. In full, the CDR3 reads CAWRYLARNNEQFF.